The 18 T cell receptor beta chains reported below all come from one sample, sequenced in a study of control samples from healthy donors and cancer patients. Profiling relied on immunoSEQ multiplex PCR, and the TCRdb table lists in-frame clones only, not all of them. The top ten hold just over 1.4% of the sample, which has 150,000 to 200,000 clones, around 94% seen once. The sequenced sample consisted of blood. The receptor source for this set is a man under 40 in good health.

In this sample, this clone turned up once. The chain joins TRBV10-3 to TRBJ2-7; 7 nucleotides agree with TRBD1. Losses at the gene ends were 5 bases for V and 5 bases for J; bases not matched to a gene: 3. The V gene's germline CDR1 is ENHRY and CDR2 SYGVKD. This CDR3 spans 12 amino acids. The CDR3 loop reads CAISKGANEQYF. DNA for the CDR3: TGTGCCATCAGTAAGGGGGCGAACGAGCAGTACTTC.

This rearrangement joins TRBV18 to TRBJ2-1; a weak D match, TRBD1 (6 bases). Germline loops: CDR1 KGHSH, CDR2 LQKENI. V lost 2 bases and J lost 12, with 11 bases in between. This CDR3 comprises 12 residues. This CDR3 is CASSPGGERQFF. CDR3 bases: TGTGCCAGCTCACCAGGGGGCGAGAGGCAGTTCTTC.

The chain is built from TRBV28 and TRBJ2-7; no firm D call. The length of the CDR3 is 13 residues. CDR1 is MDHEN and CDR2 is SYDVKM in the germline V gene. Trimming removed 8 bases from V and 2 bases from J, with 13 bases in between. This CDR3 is CASFENGPYEQYF. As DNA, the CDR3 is TGTGCCAGCTTTGAGAACGGCCCCTACGAGCAGTACTTC.

Written as DNA, the CDR3 is TGTGCCAGCAGCCAAGGACTAGCGGGACAAGAGACCCAGTACTTC. Translating gives CASSQGLAGQETQYF. This chain uses TRBV4-2 with TRBJ2-5; 11 positions match TRBD2. This CDR3 contains 15 residues. With V trimmed by 1 base and J by 2 bases, 0 bases remained unmatched. Germline V CDR1 and CDR2: LGHNA, YNFKEQ.

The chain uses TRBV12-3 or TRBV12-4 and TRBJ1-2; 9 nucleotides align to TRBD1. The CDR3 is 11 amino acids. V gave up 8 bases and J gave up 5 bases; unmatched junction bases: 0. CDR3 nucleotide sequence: TGTGCCAGCGGACAGGGGTATGGCTACACCTTC. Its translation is CASGQGYGYTF.

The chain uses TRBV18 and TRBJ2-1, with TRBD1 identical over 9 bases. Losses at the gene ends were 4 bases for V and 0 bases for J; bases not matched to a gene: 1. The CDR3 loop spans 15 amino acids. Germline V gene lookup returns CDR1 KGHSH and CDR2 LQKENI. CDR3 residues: CASSQQGASYNEQFF. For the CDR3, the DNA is TGTGCCAGCTCACAACAGGGGGCCTCCTACAATGAGCAGTTCTTC. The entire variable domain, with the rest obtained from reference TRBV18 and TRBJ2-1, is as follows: NAGVMQNPRHLVRRRGQEARLRCSPMKGHSHVYWYRQLPEEGLKFMVYLQKENIIDESGMPKERFSAEFPKEGPSILRIQQVVRGDSAAYFCASSQQGASYNEQFFGPGTRLTVL.

CDR3 amino acids: CASSLGGSSYNSPLHF. Written as DNA, the CDR3 is TGTGCCAGCAGCTTGGGAGGGAGCTCCTATAATTCACCCCTCCACTTT. J is TRBJ1-6 and V is TRBV5-8, with D hard to call. V lost 0 bases and J 0 bases, leaving 7 bases between the germline ends. CDR1 is SGHTS, CDR2 YDEGEE, per germline. The CDR3 runs to 16 residues. The full variable domain, with the rest looked up from reference TRBV5-8 and TRBJ1-6, is EAGVTQSPTHLIKTRGQQATLRCSPISGHTSVYWYQQALGLGLQFLLWYDEGEERNRGNFPPRFSGRQFPNYSSELNVNALELEDSALYLCASSLGGSSYNSPLHFGNGTRLTVT.

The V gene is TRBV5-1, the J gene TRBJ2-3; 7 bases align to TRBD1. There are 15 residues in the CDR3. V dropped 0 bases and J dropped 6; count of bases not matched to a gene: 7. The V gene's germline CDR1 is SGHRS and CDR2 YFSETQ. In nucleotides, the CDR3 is TGCGCCAGCAGCTTGGGGGGACAGTACAAGGATACGCAGTATTTT. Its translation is CASSLGGQYKDTQYF.

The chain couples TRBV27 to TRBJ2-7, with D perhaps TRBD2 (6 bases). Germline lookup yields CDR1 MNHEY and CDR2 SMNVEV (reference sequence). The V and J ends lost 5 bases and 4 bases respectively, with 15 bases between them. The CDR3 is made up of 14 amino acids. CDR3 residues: CASSNAAGPYEQYF. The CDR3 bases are TGTGCCAGCAGTAACGCGGCGGGACCTTACGAGCAGTACTTC.

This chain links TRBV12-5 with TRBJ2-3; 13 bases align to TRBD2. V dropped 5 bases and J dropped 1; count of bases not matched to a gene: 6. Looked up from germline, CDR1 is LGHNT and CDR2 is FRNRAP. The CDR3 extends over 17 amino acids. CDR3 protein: CASGGGLAGRGTDTQYF. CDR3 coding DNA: TGTGCTAGTGGTGGGGGACTAGCGGGGAGAGGCACAGATACGCAGTATTTT.

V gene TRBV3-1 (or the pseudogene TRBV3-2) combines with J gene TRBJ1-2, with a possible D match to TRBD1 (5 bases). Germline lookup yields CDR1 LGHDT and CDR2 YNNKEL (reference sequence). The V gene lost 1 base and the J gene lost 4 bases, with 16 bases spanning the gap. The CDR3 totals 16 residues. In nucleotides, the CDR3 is TGTGCCAGCAGCCAAGGGGTGGGACTCCCAGTCTATGGCTACACCTTC. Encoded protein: CASSQGVGLPVYGYTF.

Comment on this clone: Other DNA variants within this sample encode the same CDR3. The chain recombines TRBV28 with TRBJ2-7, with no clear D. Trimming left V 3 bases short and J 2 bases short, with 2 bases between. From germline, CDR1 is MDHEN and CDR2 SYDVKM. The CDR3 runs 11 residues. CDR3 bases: TGTGCCAGCAGTTTGGCCTACGAGCAGTACTTC. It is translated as CASSLAYEQYF.

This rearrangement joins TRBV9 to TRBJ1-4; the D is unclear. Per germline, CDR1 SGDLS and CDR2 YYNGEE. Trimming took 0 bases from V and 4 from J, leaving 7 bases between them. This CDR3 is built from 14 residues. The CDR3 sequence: CASSVGPVNEKLFF. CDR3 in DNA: TGTGCCAGCAGCGTAGGGCCGGTTAATGAAAAACTGTTTTTT.

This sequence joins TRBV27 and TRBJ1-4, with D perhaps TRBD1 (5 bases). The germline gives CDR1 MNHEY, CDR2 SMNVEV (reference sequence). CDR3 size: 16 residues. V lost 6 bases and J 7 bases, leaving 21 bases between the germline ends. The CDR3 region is CASRPQEPHGREKLFF. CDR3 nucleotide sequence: TGTGCCAGCAGACCACAGGAACCTCACGGGCGTGAAAAACTGTTTTTT.

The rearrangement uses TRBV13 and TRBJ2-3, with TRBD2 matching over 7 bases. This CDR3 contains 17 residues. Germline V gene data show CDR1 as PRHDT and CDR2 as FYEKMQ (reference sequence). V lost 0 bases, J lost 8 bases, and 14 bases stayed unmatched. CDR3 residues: CASSLGGGGGGQGTQYF. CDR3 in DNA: TGTGCCAGCAGCTTAGGCGGAGGTGGCGGGGGTCAGGGTACGCAGTATTTT.

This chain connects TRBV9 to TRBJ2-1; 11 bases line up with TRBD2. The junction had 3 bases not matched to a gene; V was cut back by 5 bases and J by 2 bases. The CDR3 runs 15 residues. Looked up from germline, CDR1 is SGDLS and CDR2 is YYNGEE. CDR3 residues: CASSFSGGAYNEQFF. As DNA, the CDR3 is TGTGCCAGCAGTTTTAGCGGGGGGGCCTACAATGAGCAGTTCTTC.

For the CDR3, the DNA is TGTGCCAGCAGCTTAGGGGGGGCCGGGGAGCTGTTTTTT. This gives the protein CASSLGGAGELFF. This chain joins TRBV7-2 and TRBJ2-2; D is possibly TRBD2 (6 bases). Trimming shortened V by 1 base and J by 6 bases, and 6 bases separated the two germline ends. There are 13 residues in the CDR3. CDR1 and CDR2 (germline): SGHTA, FQGNSA.

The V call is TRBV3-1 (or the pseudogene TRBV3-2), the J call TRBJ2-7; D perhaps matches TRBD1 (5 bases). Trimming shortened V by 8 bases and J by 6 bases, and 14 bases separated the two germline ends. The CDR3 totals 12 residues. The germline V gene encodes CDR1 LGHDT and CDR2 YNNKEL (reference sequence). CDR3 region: CASGWGRGEQYF. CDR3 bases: TGTGCCAGCGGGTGGGGTAGGGGCGAGCAGTACTTC.